The rows below give T cell receptor beta chains drawn from one sample of a study of PD-1 blockade in classical Hodgkin lymphoma. Method: immunoSEQ multiplex PCR; TCRdb's copy keeps in-frame clones and lacks some. The sample comprises about 100,000 clones, approximately 90% of which are singletons, and 15% to 20% rests with the top ten. Sequencing was performed on peripheral blood mononuclear cells (PBMCs), taken before the second cycle of nivolumab. The receptors were gathered from a human donor with classical Hodgkin lymphoma. Both conserved end residues are part of each CDR3. The order of the fields is V gene, D gene, J gene, clone size, CDR3 protein. The D gene is left open where the match is weak. Not every row has a clone size; where given, it reads once, few, many or a size class.

TRBV5-3	-	TRBJ2-2	-	CARSLAGYNTGELFF
TRBV7-2	-	TRBJ2-3	-	CASSRIAFGTDTQYF
TRBV5-5	-	TRBJ1-3	-	CASSSGRASGNTIYF
TRBV18	-	TRBJ2-7	-	CASSQQAYEQYF
TRBV2	TRBD1	TRBJ1-5	-	CASSTTGGGQPQHF
TRBV7-9	-	TRBJ2-7	-	CASSQQGRGQYF
TRBV5-8	-	TRBJ2-1	-	CASSSPLPFF
TRBV6-5	-	TRBJ1-3	-	CASSQDRKRGNTIYF
TRBV27	-	TRBJ1-2	-	CASSLYGHKGGKRYGYTF
TRBV30	-	TRBJ2-5	-	CAWSVLGAETQYF
TRBV18	TRBD1	TRBJ1-4	once	CASSPTGVEKLFF
TRBV28	TRBD2	TRBJ2-1	-	CASPRKEAGGANEQFF
TRBV30	-	TRBJ1-5	once	CAWSAGSNQPQHF
TRBV27	-	TRBJ2-3	-	CASSLGPKGSTDTQYF
TRBV27	-	TRBJ1-3	-	CASSSNQNRATSGNTIYF
TRBV2	TRBD2	TRBJ2-2	-	CASSDLDGRAAGELFF
TRBV28	TRBD2	TRBJ2-1	-	CASRTLGLAGDYNEQFF
TRBV14	-	TRBJ2-3	-	CASSQVSDTQYF
TRBV5-4	-	TRBJ2-1	-	CASSLGPSSSYNEQFF
TRBV25-1	-	TRBJ1-6	-	CASSAAGSVNNSPLHF
TRBV11-2	-	TRBJ2-2	-	CASSLGAPWTNTGELFF
TRBV5-8	-	TRBJ2-7	-	CASSPLYEQYF
TRBV19	-	TRBJ1-1	-	CASSITPLGGSVNTEAFF
TRBV27	-	TRBJ2-2	-	CASSWGTPNTGELFF